Below, 29 T cell receptor beta chains from the same sample are listed, as sequenced in a study of shared clonotypes between healthy human individuals. Libraries were prepared by immunoSEQ multiplex PCR; TCRdb keeps only in-frame clonotypes and omits some of them. Seen here are about 2.4 million clones, 80% to 95% observed once, and the top ten hold approximately 0.36%. Sequencing input: naive CD4+ T cells from PBMCs. Subset here: CD45RA+ positively selected. The receptors originated from a man aged 18 to 29 in good health. Some clones in this sample may be carry-over from other donors' samples.

This clone was observed a few times. This chain connects TRBV7-9 to TRBJ2-7; D is unclear. The V and J ends lost 5 bases and 6 bases respectively, with 8 bases between them. The CDR3 spans 11 residues. Germline V CDR1 and CDR2: SEHNR, FQNEAQ (reference sequence). In DNA, the CDR3 is TGTGCCAGCAGCAGGGATGCCGAGCAGTACTTC. Amino acids: CASSRDAEQYF.

CDR3: CASSSRFVEQFF. CDR3 DNA sequence: TGTGCCAGCAGTTCCCGGTTTGTTGAGCAGTTCTTC. This chain uses TRBV28 with TRBJ2-1; the D is unclear. Germline V gene lookup returns CDR1 MDHEN and CDR2 SYDVKM. CDR3 length: 12 amino acids. The V end lost 4 bases, the J end lost 9 bases, and 10 bases lay between the germline ends.

V and J are TRBV5-4 and TRBJ2-7, with 7 nucleotides matching TRBD2. The germline gives CDR1 SGHNT, CDR2 YYREEE (reference sequence). J was trimmed by 2 bases and V by 4 bases; bases with no gene match: 9. This CDR3 contains 15 residues. In DNA form, the CDR3 reads TGTGCCAGCAGCCCTACTAGCGCCGAACCCTACGAGCAGTACTTC. Encoded protein: CASSPTSAEPYEQYF. Using reference TRBV5-4 and TRBJ2-7 for the parts outside the CDR3, the full variable domain is ETGVTQSPTHLIKTRGQQVTLRCSSQSGHNTVSWYQQALGQGPQFIFQYYREEENGRGNFPPRFSGLQFPNYSSELNVNALELDDSALYLCASSPTSAEPYEQYFGPGTRLTVT.

This chain joins TRBV7-7 and TRBJ2-2; D possibly matches TRBD1 or TRBD2 (5 bases each). Trimming cost V 8 bases and J 5 bases, with 24 bases left between them. CDR3 length: 17 amino acids. The V gene's germline CDR1 is SSHAT and CDR2 FNYEAQ (reference sequence). This CDR3 reads CASFAAGEGSGTGELFF. The CDR3 DNA reads TGTGCCAGCTTTGCCGCTGGTGAGGGGAGTGGGACCGGGGAGCTGTTTTTT. The full variable domain, in which reference TRBV7-7 and TRBJ2-2 provide the parts outside the CDR3, is GAGVSQSPRYKVTKRGQDVTLRCDPISSHATLYWYQQALGQGPEFLTYFNYEAQPDKSGLPSDRFSAERPEGSISTLTIQRTEQRDSAMYRCASFAAGEGSGTGELFFGEGSRLTVL.

This sequence joins TRBV5-1 and TRBJ2-7; D is perhaps TRBD2 (6 bases). The CDR3 spans 14 residues. In germline, CDR1 is SGHRS, CDR2 YFSETQ. Deletions cut 0 bases from V and 5 bases from J, with 12 bases between. The DNA for the CDR3 is TGCGCCAGCAGCTTGGACTGGGGAGGCGACGAGCAGTACTTC. Encoded protein: CASSLDWGGDEQYF.

The chain couples TRBV28 to TRBJ1-4; 9 positions match TRBD1. V trimming: 9 bases; J trimming: 10 bases; junction bases outside the gene matches: 9. The germline V gene has CDR1 MDHEN and CDR2 SYDVKM. CDR3 size: 13 residues. CDR3 nucleotide sequence: TGTGCCAGTGAACAGGGGGCGTATGGAAAACTGTTTTTT. It is translated as CASEQGAYGKLFF.

The chain joins TRBV5-1 to TRBJ2-5, with TRBD2 as a possible D gene (5 bases). The germline gives CDR1 SGHRS, CDR2 YFSETQ. The CDR3 loop spans 11 amino acids. The V end lost 5 bases, the J end lost 4 bases, and 6 bases lay between the germline ends. CDR3 residues: CASRAGETQYF. The CDR3, as DNA: TGCGCCAGCAGGGCGGGAGAGACCCAGTACTTC. The full variable domain, its missing parts supplied by reference TRBV5-1 and TRBJ2-5, is KAGVTQTPRYLIKTRGQQVTLSCSPISGHRSVSWYQQTPGQGLQFLFEYFSETQRNKGNFPGRFSGRQFSNSRSEMNVSTLELGDSALYLCASRAGETQYFGPGTRLLVL.

The chain uses TRBV6-1 and TRBJ1-2, with TRBD1 matching over 8 bases. Germline lookup yields CDR1 MNHNS and CDR2 SASEGT. CDR3 length: 15 amino acids. Trimming took 3 bases from V and 7 from J; bases not matched to a gene: 10. The CDR3 coding sequence is TGTGCCAGCAGTGAGATAACTCGGACAGGGCTTGGCTACACCTTC. Its translation: CASSEITRTGLGYTF.

This chain joins TRBV28 and TRBJ2-7, with 7 bases fitting TRBD1. Germline CDR1 reads MDHEN; CDR2 reads SYDVKM. The trim removed 3 bases at V and 3 bases at J, leaving 8 bases unmatched. CDR3 length: 15 amino acids. The CDR3 protein is CASSFRHRGNYEQYF. Written as DNA, the CDR3 is TGTGCCAGCAGTTTCCGGCACAGGGGAAACTACGAGCAGTACTTC. The complete variable domain, with remaining parts taken from reference TRBV28 and TRBJ2-7, reads DVKVTQSSRYLVKRTGEKVFLECVQDMDHENMFWYRQDPGLGLRLIYFSYDVKMKEKGDIPEGYSVSREKKERFSLILESASTNQTSMYLCASSFRHRGNYEQYFGPGTRLTVT.

This chain connects TRBV7-9 to TRBJ1-2, with D maybe TRBD1 (5 bases). Deletions cut 4 bases from V and 5 bases from J, with 20 bases between. This CDR3 is 16 amino acids long. Germline CDR1 reads SEHNR; CDR2 reads FQNEAQ (reference sequence). The CDR3, as DNA: TGTGCCAGCAGCTCCCACACGGGACCCAGCGGTTATGGCTACACCTTC. Its translation is CASSSHTGPSGYGYTF.

This clone was observed once. The chain couples TRBV7-2 to TRBJ2-7; 8 nucleotides align to TRBD1. V shed 5 bases and J 6 bases; nucleotides not matched to a gene: 6. The length of the CDR3 is 13 residues. Germline CDR1 and CDR2: SGHTA and FQGNSA. This CDR3 is CASSARGRAEQYF. The CDR3 DNA sequence: TGTGCCAGCAGCGCCAGGGGGCGAGCCGAGCAGTACTTC.

The gene calls are TRBV6-5 and TRBJ1-1; D ambiguous. Germline V gene data show CDR1 as MNHEY and CDR2 as SVGAGI. The CDR3 loop spans 13 amino acids. Trimming took off 8 bases at V and 1 base at J, with 11 bases between the two ends. CDR3 sequence: CASRDFPNTEAFF. CDR3 DNA sequence: TGTGCCAGCCGTGACTTCCCGAACACTGAAGCTTTCTTT.

With regard to this clone: The same CDR3 is also encoded by other DNA sequences in this sample. The chain employs TRBV18 and TRBJ2-7, with 7 bases aligning to TRBD1. The germline V gene has CDR1 KGHSH and CDR2 LQKENI. There are 15 residues in the CDR3. After removal of 3 bases from V and 0 bases from J, the junction contained 5 bases not matched to a gene. The CDR3 DNA sequence: TGTGCCAGCTCACCCCCGACAGGGAGCTCCTACGAGCAGTACTTC. The encoded protein is CASSPPTGSSYEQYF.

This chain joins TRBV7-3 and TRBJ2-2; the D is unclear. Trimming cost V 1 base and J 2 bases, with 8 bases left between them. This CDR3 is built from 15 residues. The germline V gene encodes CDR1 SGHTA and CDR2 FQGTGA. The CDR3: CASSLNGVNTGELFF. The CDR3 nucleotides read TGTGCCAGCAGCTTAAATGGGGTTAACACCGGGGAGCTGTTTTTT.

V and J are TRBV7-9 and TRBJ2-5; 8 bases map to TRBD1. Germline loops: CDR1 SEHNR, CDR2 FQNEAQ (reference sequence). V shed 5 bases and J 5 bases; nucleotides not matched to a gene: 10. The CDR3 has 15 residues. Here the CDR3 reads CASSPFSGGSETQYF. The CDR3 DNA follows: TGTGCCAGCAGCCCTTTTTCAGGGGGCTCGGAGACCCAGTACTTC.

This clone was seen only a few times. This chain joins TRBV18 and TRBJ2-2, with D unresolved. This CDR3 has 14 residues. V lost 10 bases, J lost 8 bases, and 20 bases lay in between. Per the germline V gene, CDR1 is KGHSH and CDR2 is LQKENI. This chain's CDR3 is CAIRGITPGGELFF. Here the CDR3 DNA reads TGTGCCATCCGAGGTATAACCCCAGGAGGGGAGCTGTTTTTT.

Regarding this clone: This CDR3 is also generated by other DNA sequences in the sample. The J gene is TRBJ1-2, the V gene TRBV7-8; 7 bases are shared with TRBD1. This CDR3 is built from 14 residues. V dropped 0 bases and J dropped 5; count of bases not matched to a gene: 3. Germline CDR1 is SGHVS and CDR2 is FQNEAQ. The CDR3 bases are TGTGCCAGCAGCTTAGCCGGGACAGAGTATGGCTACACCTTC. Its protein product is CASSLAGTEYGYTF.

Turning to this clone: This same CDR3 is encoded by further DNA sequences in the sample. J is TRBJ2-1 and V is TRBV9; 8 bases align to TRBD1. This CDR3 contains 14 residues. The V gene's germline CDR1 is SGDLS and CDR2 YYNGEE. J was trimmed by 6 bases and V by 0 bases; bases with no gene match: 2. In DNA, the CDR3 is TGTGCCAGCAGCGTAGCTACAGGGGGCAATGAGCAGTTCTTC. It codes for CASSVATGGNEQFF.

The chain employs TRBV5-1 and TRBJ2-7, with 9 bases fitting TRBD2. The length of the CDR3 is 15 residues. Trimming cost V 0 bases and J 6 bases; bases outside gene matches: 7. CDR1 and CDR2 from the germline V gene are SGHRS and YFSETQ. CDR3 residues: CASSLELAGFVEQYF. In nucleotides, the CDR3 is TGCGCCAGCAGCTTGGAGCTAGCGGGATTCGTCGAGCAGTACTTC.

This sequence joins TRBV10-3 and TRBJ1-3, with 11 bases fitting TRBD1. The junction had 8 bases not matched to a gene; V was cut back by 3 bases and J by 4 bases. Germline CDR1 reads ENHRY; CDR2 reads SYGVKD. The CDR3 is 17 amino acids. The CDR3 reads CAISEPGQGEMGNTIYF. DNA for the CDR3: TGTGCCATCAGTGAACCGGGACAGGGGGAAATGGGAAACACCATATATTTT.

The CDR3 DNA reads TGTGCCAGCAGTTTTCTAGCGGGACATAGCACAGATACGCAGTATTTT. It specifies CASSFLAGHSTDTQYF. The chain links TRBV28 to TRBJ2-3, with 9 bases fitting TRBD2. Germline V lookup: CDR1 MDHEN, CDR2 SYDVKM. This CDR3 region has 16 residues. V lost 3 bases and J lost 0; bases outside the gene matches: 4.

The chain links TRBV28 to TRBJ1-5; no definite D call. The germline V gene has CDR1 MDHEN and CDR2 SYDVKM. The V end was cut by 2 bases, the J end by 10 bases, with 12 bases between. The CDR3 runs to 13 residues. CDR3 sequence reads: CASSLPRVPPQHF. The CDR3 coding sequence is TGTGCCAGCAGTTTACCCCGGGTTCCCCCCCAGCATTTT.

This clone appeared once. Different DNA sequences within this sample yield the same CDR3. The J gene is TRBJ1-5, the V gene TRBV28; D may be TRBD1 (5 bases). Germline V gene lookup returns CDR1 MDHEN and CDR2 SYDVKM. The CDR3 extends over 14 amino acids. Trimming pared 5 bases from V and 6 bases from J, leaving 14 bases between. The CDR3: CASSPGGGSQPQHF. DNA for the CDR3: TGTGCCAGCAGTCCCGGGGGAGGGAGTCAGCCCCAGCATTTT.

V usage is TRBV28 and J usage is TRBJ2-2; D not resolved. The CDR3 consists of 17 residues. Germline V CDR1 and CDR2: MDHEN, SYDVKM. Trimming left V 2 bases short and J 2 bases short, with 15 bases between. For the CDR3, the DNA is TGTGCCAGCAGTTTAATCAGAGAGGTGGTTAACACCGGGGAGCTGTTTTTT. Translation: CASSLIREVVNTGELFF.

This clone was found once. This chain joins TRBV9 and TRBJ2-5; D may be TRBD2 (7 bases). V was shortened by 0 bases and J by 4 bases, with 16 bases between the two germline ends. Germline V gives CDR1 SGDLS, CDR2 YYNGEE. The CDR3 covers 16 residues. The CDR3 region has the DNA TGTGCCAGCAGCGTAGGATGGCAGGGAGGGGGAGAGACCCAGTACTTC. It codes for CASSVGWQGGGETQYF. Looking up the rest from reference TRBV9 and TRBJ2-5 gives the full variable domain: DSGVTQTPKHLITATGQRVTLRCSPRSGDLSVYWYQQSLDQGLQFLIQYYNGEERAKGNILERFSAQQFPDLHSELNLSSLELGDSALYFCASSVGWQGGGETQYFGPGTRLLVL.

The chain carries TRBV5-1 and TRBJ2-1, with D maybe TRBD2 (5 bases). Trimming cost V 4 bases and J 6 bases, with 20 bases left between them. The length of the CDR3 is 16 residues. In germline, CDR1 is SGHRS, CDR2 YFSETQ. The CDR3 protein is CASSPLGGTAGNEQFF. Written as DNA, the CDR3 is TGCGCCAGCAGCCCCCTCGGCGGTACGGCGGGCAATGAGCAGTTCTTC.

V is TRBV29-1 and J is TRBJ2-1, with TRBD2 matching over 9 bases. The CDR3 has 13 amino acids. The V gene end was trimmed by 7 bases and the J gene end by 8 bases; junction bases not matched to a gene: 9. Germline V CDR1 and CDR2: SQVTM, ANQGSEA. CDR3 loop: CSAPLAGRYEQFF. DNA for the CDR3: TGCAGCGCCCCCCTAGCGGGAAGGTATGAGCAGTTCTTC.

The V call is TRBV20-1, the J call TRBJ2-1, with 7 nucleotides matching TRBD1. This CDR3 contains 11 residues. V lost 5 bases, J lost 15 bases, and 10 bases stayed unmatched. The germline V gene encodes CDR1 DFQATT and CDR2 SNEGSKA (reference sequence). Here the CDR3 reads CSALQTGELFF. The DNA for the CDR3 is TGCAGTGCTCTCCAAACAGGGGAACTGTTCTTC.

A remark on this clone: The sample holds other DNA sequences that translate to the same CDR3. The V and J genes are TRBV2 and TRBJ2-1; D call uncertain. The CDR3 consists of 12 residues. The germline V gene has CDR1 SNHLY and CDR2 FYNNEI. V was pared by 6 bases and J by 8 bases, with 11 bases between. CDR3 sequence reads: CASSESRDEQFF. CDR3 nucleotides: TGTGCCAGCAGCGAGAGTAGGGATGAGCAGTTCTTC.